The 8 T cell receptor beta chains below come from one sample, sequenced in a study of CD8+CD57+ T cells in acquired aplastic anemia. Patients picked for sequencing had shown CD8+CD57+ cell expansion detected by flow cytometry. Genomic DNA acted as the template from which TCR beta VDJ combination and CDR3 sequence profiling were carried out. Using its own MiXCR run on the reads, TCRdb lists one record per CDR3 protein. The sample lists about 190,000 distinct CDR3 sequences; approximately 48% were seen once. Sequenced material: sorted CD4+, CD8+, or CD8+CD57+ T cells (not recorded which) from PBMCs. These receptor sequences come from a human donor with aplastic anemia.

As to this clonotype: One junction end disagrees with the germline gene, perhaps due to a read error. This chain joins TRBV2 and TRBJ2-3; perhaps TRBD2 as D (6 bases). Looked up from germline, CDR1 is SNHLY and CDR2 is FYNNEI. The CDR3 covers 12 residues. The CDR3 protein is CAWGLSTGTRYF. Here the CDR3 DNA reads TGTGCCTGGGGACTGAGCACAGGTACGCGGTATTTT. The whole variable domain, remainder taken from reference TRBV2 and TRBJ2-3, is EPEVTQTPSHQVTQMGQEVILRCVPISNHLYFYWYRQILGQKVEFLVSFYNNEISEKSEIFDDQFSVERPDGSNFTLKIRSTKLEDSAMYFCAWGLSTGTRYFGPGTRLTVL.

This clonotype has at least ten counts. The chain links TRBV29-1 to TRBJ1-1, with D maybe TRBD1 (5 bases). Between the trimmed V and J ends, which lost 1 base and 8 bases, there was a span of 17 bases. There are 14 residues in the CDR3. Germline V gene lookup returns CDR1 SQVTM and CDR2 ANQGSEA. The CDR3 loop is CSVEGGWWTAEAFF. The CDR3 region has the DNA TGCAGCGTTGAAGGGGGGTGGTGGACCGCCGAAGCTTTCTTT.

The rearrangement uses TRBV7-2 and TRBJ2-7, with D unclear. Trimming took 5 bases from V and 4 from J, leaving 9 bases between them. The CDR3 runs 12 residues. In germline, CDR1 is SGHTA, CDR2 FQGNSA. The CDR3 spells CASSLIQYEQYF. The CDR3 DNA is TGTGCCAGCAGCCTTATACAGTACGAGCAGTACTTC. The entire variable domain, with the rest obtained from reference TRBV7-2 and TRBJ2-7, is as follows: GAGVSQSPSNKVTEKGKDVELRCDPISGHTALYWYRQSLGQGLEFLIYFQGNSAPDKSGLPSDRFSAERTGGSVSTLTIQRTQQEDSAVYLCASSLIQYEQYFGPGTRLTVT.

This clonotype was counted only a few times. The V gene is TRBV19, the J gene TRBJ1-1; tentative D call: TRBD1 (5 bases). CDR3 size: 14 residues. Trimming took off 2 bases at V and 2 bases at J, with 9 bases between the two ends. Germline V gene data show CDR1 as LNHDA and CDR2 as SQIVND (reference sequence). For the CDR3, the DNA is TGTGCCAGTAGTATATTGGGACGAAACACTGAAGCTTTCTTT. The encoded protein is CASSILGRNTEAFF.

Concerning this clonotype: Just one base apart from a much larger clone, this may be a read error. This chain links TRBV2 with TRBJ1-2; D not certain. The CDR3 length is 13 residues. Germline V lookup: CDR1 SNHLY, CDR2 FYNNEI. V lost 5 bases and J lost 8, with 15 bases in between. The CDR3 region has the DNA TGTGCCAGCAGTCTCTATATGACGTTCGGCTACACCTTC. Translation gives CASSLYMTFGYTF.

V usage is TRBV15 and J usage is TRBJ2-1; unclear D gene. The CDR3 has 14 amino acids. Trimming shortened V by 5 bases and J by 4 bases, and 12 bases separated the two germline ends. Germline CDR1 reads LNHNV; CDR2 reads YYDKDF (reference sequence). The CDR3 DNA follows: TGTGCCACCAGCGCATGGACGGAGTACAATGAGCAGTTCTTC. Amino acid sequence: CATSAWTEYNEQFF. Based on the CDR3 plus reference TRBV15 and TRBJ2-1, the full variable domain is DAMVIQNPRYQVTQFGKPVTLSCSQTLNHNVMYWYQQKSSQAPKLLFHYYDKDFNNEADTPDNFQSRRPNTSFCFLDIRSPGLGDTAMYLCATSAWTEYNEQFFGPGTRLTVL.

The CDR3 DNA reads as TGTGCCAGTAGTACTCCCGGTCAGCCCCAGCATTTT. Translating gives CASSTPGQPQHF. The chain carries TRBV19 and TRBJ1-5, with D unclear. Germline CDR1 is LNHDA and CDR2 is SQIVND (reference sequence). This CDR3 is 12 amino acids long. Deletions cut 4 bases from V and 6 bases from J, with 7 bases between.

Details on this clonotype: The junction departs from the called germline gene at one end, perhaps through a read error. The chain links TRBV10-3 to TRBJ1-1; D not certain. The germline V gene encodes CDR1 ENHRY and CDR2 SYGVKD. This CDR3 region has 13 residues. The CDR3 DNA is TGTGCCATCAGCCCTGGGTCGAACACTGAAACTTTCTTT. This encodes CAISPGSNTETFF.